A selection of T cell receptor beta chains follows, all from one sample in a study of shared clonotypes between healthy human individuals. The table came from immunoSEQ multiplex PCR; TCRdb's copy has only in-frame clones and leaves some out. Of millions of clones in the sample, more than 80% were seen once. The sequenced sample consisted of naive CD4+ T cells sorted from blood. The receptors come from a man younger than 30 in good health. The CDR3 runs from the conserved cysteine through the conserved F or W. The order of the fields is clone size, J gene, D gene, V gene, CDR3 protein, CDR3 DNA. D genes are given only for firm matches. Not every row has a clone size; where given, it reads once, few, many or a size class.

NA | TRBJ1-6 | TRBD1 | TRBV6-5 | CASSYSGQGYSPLHF | TGTGCCAGCAGTTACTCAGGACAGGGGTACTCACCCCTCCACTTT
NA | TRBJ2-1 | NA | TRBV6-1 | CASSAITNEQFF | TGTGCCAGCAGTGCGATTACTAATGAGCAGTTCTTC
NA | TRBJ2-1 | NA | TRBV6-5 | CASSYRQYEQFF | TGTGCCAGCAGTTACCGACAATATGAGCAGTTCTTC
NA | TRBJ2-7 | NA | TRBV2 | CASSGDSYYEQYF | TGTGCCAGCAGTGGTGACAGCTATTACGAGCAGTACTTC
NA | TRBJ1-5 | NA | TRBV25-1 | CASSEGGRGGNQPQHF | TGTGCCAGCAGTGAAGGAGGAAGAGGTGGCAATCAGCCCCAGCATTTT
NA | TRBJ1-3 | NA | TRBV11-2 | CASSFEGEGNTIYF | TGTGCCAGCAGCTTCGAGGGGGAAGGAAACACCATATATTTT
NA | TRBJ2-2 | NA | TRBV10-3 | CAIRNQAGELFF | TGTGCCATCAGAAACCAGGCAGGGGAGCTGTTTTTT
NA | TRBJ1-4 | NA | TRBV2 | CASSDGAAKNEKLFF | TGTGCCAGCAGTGATGGGGCAGCTAAGAATGAAAAACTGTTTTTT
NA | TRBJ1-5 | NA | TRBV28 | CASSKNRDQPQHF | TGTGCCAGCAGCAAGAACAGGGATCAGCCCCAGCATTTT
NA | TRBJ2-6 | TRBD2 | TRBV2 | CASSMGGSGANVLTF | TGTGCCAGCAGTATGGGGGGGTCTGGGGCCAACGTCCTGACTTTC
NA | TRBJ2-5 | NA | TRBV7-3 | CASSSPQERQETQYF | TGTGCCAGCAGCTCCCCACAGGAGAGGCAAGAGACCCAGTACTTC
NA | TRBJ1-5 | NA | TRBV6-1 | CASKRDFRDPQHF | TGTGCCAGCAAACGGGATTTTCGAGATCCCCAGCATTTT
few | TRBJ1-1 | NA | TRBV30 | CAWMGFSTRGDTEAFF | TGTGCCTGGATGGGGTTCTCGACTCGGGGGGACACTGAAGCTTTCTTT
NA | TRBJ1-5 | NA | TRBV7-9 | CASSTGQGSGLQPQHF | TGTGCCAGCAGCACCGGTCAGGGTTCGGGCCTCCAGCCCCAGCATTTT
NA | TRBJ2-5 | TRBD1 | TRBV7-2 | CASSPDRGRETQYF | TGTGCCAGCAGCCCGGACAGGGGGCGAGAGACCCAGTACTTC
NA | TRBJ2-7 | NA | TRBV5-1 | CASSTGQRIYEQYF | TGCGCCAGCAGCACCGGACAGAGAATATACGAGCAGTACTTC
NA | TRBJ1-1 | NA | TRBV27 | CASSFSQPNTEAFF | TGTGCCAGCAGTTTTTCACAGCCGAACACTGAAGCTTTCTTT
once | TRBJ2-1 | TRBD1 | TRBV5-1 | CASSLEGRGLDEQFF | TGCGCCAGCAGCTTGGAGGGCAGGGGGCTCGATGAGCAGTTCTTC
NA | TRBJ2-3 | TRBD2 | TRBV4-3 | CASSIGDSLAGALDTQYF | TGCGCCAGCAGCATAGGAGACTCGCTAGCGGGAGCTTTAGATACGCAGTATTTT
NA | TRBJ1-5 | NA | TRBV30 | CAWSPARMGWGSNQPQHF | TGTGCCTGGAGTCCTGCGCGGATGGGCTGGGGGAGCAATCAGCCCCAGCATTTT
NA | TRBJ2-7 | NA | TRBV5-1 | CASSSSGHGYEQYF | TGCGCCAGCAGCTCATCGGGACACGGCTACGAGCAGTACTTC
once | TRBJ2-6 | NA | TRBV6-1 | CASMLQGSANVLTF | TGTGCCAGCATGTTACAGGGTTCCGCCAACGTCCTGACTTTC
NA | TRBJ2-3 | NA | TRBV18 | CASSPVLVTQYF | TGTGCCAGCTCACCAGTTCTGGTTACGCAGTATTTT
NA | TRBJ2-3 | NA | TRBV6-5 | CASSRGQRTDTQYF | TGTGCCAGCAGTAGAGGACAGCGCACAGATACGCAGTATTTT
NA | TRBJ2-7 | NA | TRBV21-1 | CASSKSVRQESYEQYF | TGTGCCAGCAGCAAATCTGTGAGACAGGAGTCCTACGAGCAGTACTTC
NA | TRBJ2-7 | NA | TRBV6-6 | CASSYPGGFVSYEQYF | TGTGCCAGCAGTTACCCGGGTGGCTTTGTTTCCTACGAGCAGTACTTC
NA | TRBJ2-1 | TRBD1 | TRBV5-4 | CASSLKHSGTEFF | TGTGCCAGCAGCCTGAAACACTCCGGGACAGAGTTCTTC
NA | TRBJ1-5 | NA | TRBV19 | CASRGAEAQSLAQHF | TGTGCCAGTAGGGGTGCGGAGGCACAGTCGTTGGCCCAGCATTTT
NA | TRBJ2-7 | NA | TRBV7-8 | CASSSLGLTGQTYEQYF | TGTGCCAGCAGCTCACTTGGGTTAACAGGCCAGACCTACGAGCAGTACTTC
NA | TRBJ2-3 | TRBD2 | TRBV11-2 | CASSPALAGGTDTQYF | TGTGCCAGCAGCCCAGCCCTAGCGGGAGGTACAGATACGCAGTATTTT
NA | TRBJ2-3 | NA | TRBV9 | CASSVVGSSTDTQYF | TGTGCCAGCAGCGTAGTCGGGAGTAGCACAGATACGCAGTATTTT
once | TRBJ1-1 | NA | TRBV6-5 | CASSSQENTEAFF | TGTGCCAGCAGTTCTCAGGAGAACACTGAAGCTTTCTTT
NA | TRBJ1-4 | TRBD1 | TRBV6-5 | CASSYQGATANEKLFF | TGTGCCAGCAGTTATCAGGGGGCGACTGCTAATGAAAAACTGTTTTTT
once | TRBJ1-4 | NA | TRBV28 | CASSSPGGKSEKLFF | TGTGCCAGCAGTTCGCCTGGGGGCAAGAGTGAAAAACTGTTTTTT
NA | TRBJ2-3 | NA | TRBV6-5 | CASSYLGRGLQQYF | TGTGCCAGCAGTTACCTGGGACGGGGCCTCCAGCAGTATTTT
NA | TRBJ1-5 | NA | TRBV9 | CASSVEAGNQPQHF | TGTGCCAGCAGCGTAGAGGCGGGTAATCAGCCCCAGCATTTT
once | TRBJ2-7 | NA | TRBV20-1 | CSAKQGDEQYF | TGCAGTGCTAAACAGGGAGACGAGCAGTACTTC
once | TRBJ2-1 | TRBD2 | TRBV10-3 | CATTSGSPYEQFF | TGTGCCACTACTAGCGGGAGTCCGTATGAGCAGTTCTTC
few | TRBJ1-1 | NA | TRBV10-1 | CASSPSGGTEAFF | TGCGCCAGCAGCCCGAGCGGCGGGACTGAAGCTTTCTTT
NA | TRBJ2-1 | NA | TRBV6-6 | CASSYAQNEQFF | TGTGCCAGCAGTTACGCTCAGAATGAGCAGTTCTTC
NA | TRBJ2-7 | TRBD1 | TRBV7-7 | CASSLDDRGRGEQYF | TGTGCTAGCAGCTTAGATGACAGGGGGCGAGGCGAGCAGTACTTC
NA | TRBJ2-3 | TRBD2 | TRBV10-3 | CAGGRGDSTDTQYF | TGTGCCGGGGGACGGGGGGATAGCACAGATACGCAGTATTTT
NA | TRBJ2-1 | NA | TRBV28 | CAWGVRAHNEQFF | TGTGCCTGGGGGGTCAGGGCTCACAATGAGCAGTTCTTC
NA | TRBJ1-6 | NA | TRBV5-1 | CASSSGLQGINSPLHF | TGCGCCAGCAGTTCCGGTTTGCAGGGGATTAATTCACCCCTCCACTTT
NA | TRBJ1-5 | TRBD1 | TRBV2 | CASSLDRGNPKTHF | TGTGCCAGCAGCTTGGACAGGGGGAACCCTAAGACGCATTTT
NA | TRBJ2-7 | TRBD2 | TRBV19 | CASSIRAGGGEQYF | TGTGCCAGTAGTATTCGGGCGGGAGGTGGCGAGCAGTACTTC
NA | TRBJ2-1 | NA | TRBV5-4 | CASSLAGRGGNEQFF | TGTGCCAGCAGCTTGGCTGGCAGGGGCGGGAATGAGCAGTTCTTC
once | TRBJ2-7 | NA | TRBV2 | CASSPELAREQYF | TGTGCCAGCAGTCCGGAGCTGGCTCGCGAGCAGTACTTC